This TCR beta chain was documented in a study of PD-1 blockade in classical Hodgkin lymphoma. The data were produced by immunoSEQ multiplex PCR, yet TCRdb's version contains in-frame clones alone and is incomplete. In the table there are 420 or so clones, over 70% of which are singletons. About this clone itself: What it recognizes is unknown.

Study-level results: Exclusion applied to patients who initiated nivolumab less than 1 year following ASCT. With CD4+ cells, TCR diversity rose significantly by C4D1, but not with CD8+ cells. Newly diagnosed patients reportedly had lower baseline TCR diversity than healthy donors.

Every patient experienced relapse after autologous stem cell transplantation, and brentuximab vedotin exposure varied. Magnetic negative selection of thawed PBMCs yielded the CD8+ T cells. The CDR3 is made up of 14 amino acids. Germline V gene lookup returns CDR1 LGHNA and CDR2 YNFKEQ. Trimming cost V 8 bases and J 1 base, with 11 bases left between them. V gene TRBV4-2 combines with J gene TRBJ2-2; no reliable D call. The input for sequencing was CD8+ T cells from blood, taken at baseline. The receptor was isolated from a human donor with classical Hodgkin lymphoma. The CDR3 reads CASSSEENTGELFF. CDR3 nucleotides: TGTGCCAGCTCCAGCGAGGAGAACACCGGGGAGCTGTTTTTT.